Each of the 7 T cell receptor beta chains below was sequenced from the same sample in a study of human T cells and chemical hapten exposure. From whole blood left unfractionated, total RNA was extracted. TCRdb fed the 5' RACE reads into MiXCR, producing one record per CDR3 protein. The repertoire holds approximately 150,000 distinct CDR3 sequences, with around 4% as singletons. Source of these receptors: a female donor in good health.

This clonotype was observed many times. The chain's CDR3 is CASSPREDETQYF. The CDR3 DNA is TGTGCCAGTAGTCCCCGGGAGGATGAGACCCAGTACTTC. The chain recombines TRBV19 with TRBJ2-5; 7 positions agree with TRBD2. This CDR3 contains 13 residues. Per the germline V gene, CDR1 is LNHDA and CDR2 is SQIVND (reference sequence). V dropped 5 bases and J dropped 5; count of bases not matched to a gene: 5.

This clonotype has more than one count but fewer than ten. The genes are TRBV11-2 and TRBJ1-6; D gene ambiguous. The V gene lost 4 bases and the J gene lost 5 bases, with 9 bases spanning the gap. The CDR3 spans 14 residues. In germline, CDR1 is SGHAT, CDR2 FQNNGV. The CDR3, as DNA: TGTGCCAGCAGCTCTCCCCGGGATAATTCACCCCTCCACTTT. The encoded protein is CASSSPRDNSPLHF. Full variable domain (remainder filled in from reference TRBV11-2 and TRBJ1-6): EAGVAQSPRYKIIEKRQSVAFWCNPISGHATLYWYQQILGQGPKLLIQFQNNGVVDDSQLPKDRFSAERLKGVDSTLKIQPAKLEDSAVYLCASSSPRDNSPLHFGNGTRLTVT.

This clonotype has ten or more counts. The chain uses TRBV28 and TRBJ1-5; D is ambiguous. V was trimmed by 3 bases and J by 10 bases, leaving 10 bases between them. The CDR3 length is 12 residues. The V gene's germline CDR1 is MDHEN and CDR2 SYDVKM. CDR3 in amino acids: CASSLPQVPQHF. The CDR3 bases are TGTGCCAGCAGTTTGCCCCAAGTACCCCAGCATTTT.

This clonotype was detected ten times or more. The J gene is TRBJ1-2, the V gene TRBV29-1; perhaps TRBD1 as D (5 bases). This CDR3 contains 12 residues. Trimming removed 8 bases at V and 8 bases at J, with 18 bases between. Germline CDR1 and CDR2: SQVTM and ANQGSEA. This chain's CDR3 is CSLSRQGYGYTF. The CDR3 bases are TGCAGCCTTTCCCGGCAGGGATACGGCTACACCTTC.

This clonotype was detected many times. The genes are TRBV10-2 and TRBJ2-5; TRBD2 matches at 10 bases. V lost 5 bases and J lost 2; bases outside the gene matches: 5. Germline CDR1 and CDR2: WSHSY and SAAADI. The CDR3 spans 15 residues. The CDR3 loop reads CASSLTSGVQETQYF. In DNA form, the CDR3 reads TGCGCCAGCAGTCTAACTAGCGGGGTACAAGAGACCCAGTACTTC.

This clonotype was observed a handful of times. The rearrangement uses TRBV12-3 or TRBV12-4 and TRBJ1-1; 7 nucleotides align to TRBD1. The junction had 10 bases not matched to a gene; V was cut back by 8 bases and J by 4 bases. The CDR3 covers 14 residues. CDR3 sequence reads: CASGHRGGFTEAFF. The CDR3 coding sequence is TGTGCCAGCGGTCACAGGGGAGGTTTCACTGAAGCTTTCTTT.

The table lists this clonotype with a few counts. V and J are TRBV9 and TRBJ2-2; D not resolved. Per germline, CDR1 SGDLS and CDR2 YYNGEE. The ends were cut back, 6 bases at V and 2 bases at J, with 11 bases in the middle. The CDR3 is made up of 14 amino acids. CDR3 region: CASTGGQNTGELFF. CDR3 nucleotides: TGTGCCAGCACGGGCGGCCAAAACACCGGGGAGCTGTTTTTT.